Following are 26 T cell receptor beta chains from one sample sequenced in a study of blood T cells in healthy people across ages. The second PCR ran roughly 7 to 12 cycles with a sample-barcoded 5' primer and J-beta primers. From the 5' RACE reads, TCRdb called clonotypes with MiXCR, one entry per CDR3 protein. The table shows roughly 2 million distinct CDR3 sequences, with around half occurring only once. The specimen sequenced was blood. The receptors here all came from a woman in her thirties or forties in good health.

The rearrangement uses TRBV28 and TRBJ2-4; no reliable D call. Germline lookup yields CDR1 MDHEN and CDR2 SYDVKM. The CDR3 sequence is 14 residues long. V was cut by 2 bases and J by 2 bases, with 7 bases left in between. This CDR3 reads CASSLRLPKNIQYF. Here the CDR3 DNA reads TGTGCCAGCAGTTTAAGGCTACCCAAAAACATTCAGTACTTC.

V gene TRBV27 combines with J gene TRBJ2-1; 13 bases align to TRBD2. V gave up 3 bases and J gave up 4 bases; unmatched junction bases: 3. CDR1 and CDR2 (germline): MNHEY, SMNVEV (reference sequence). The CDR3 loop spans 16 amino acids. The CDR3 reads CASSFLLAGGYNEQFF. The CDR3 DNA reads TGTGCCAGCAGTTTCCTACTAGCGGGGGGGTACAATGAGCAGTTCTTC.

This clonotype was detected only a few times. The chain links TRBV15 to TRBJ2-7; tentative D call: TRBD2 (6 bases). From germline, CDR1 is LNHNV and CDR2 YYDKDF (reference sequence). The V gene lost 8 bases and the J gene lost 1 base, with 15 bases spanning the gap. The CDR3 length is 14 residues. In DNA form, the CDR3 reads TGTGCCACCCAATTCGCGGAGGGATCCTACGAGCAGTACTTC. As protein: CATQFAEGSYEQYF.

This chain uses TRBV20-1 with TRBJ1-2; D perhaps matches TRBD1 (5 bases). There are 16 residues in the CDR3. Germline loops: CDR1 DFQATT, CDR2 SNEGSKA (reference sequence). Deletions cut 0 bases from V and 5 bases from J, with 19 bases between. CDR3 sequence: CSARDRRTGPLYGYTF. The CDR3, as DNA: TGCAGTGCTAGAGATCGTAGAACAGGCCCATTGTATGGCTACACCTTC.

The chain joins TRBV5-1 to TRBJ1-1; D is undetermined. Germline V CDR1 and CDR2: SGHRS, YFSETQ. The V end was cut by 0 bases, the J end by 1 base, with 13 bases between. The CDR3 is made up of 16 amino acids. The CDR3 DNA is TGCGCCAGCAGCTTGGATCGGGAGTTAACGAACACTGAAGCTTTCTTT. Protein product: CASSLDRELTNTEAFF.

V gene TRBV7-2 combines with J gene TRBJ1-2, with 9 nucleotides matching TRBD1. Unmatched junction bases numbered 9, after V lost 2 bases and J lost 5 bases. Germline-derived CDR1 and CDR2 are SGHTA and FQGNSA. This CDR3 region has 16 residues. CDR3 sequence reads: CASSLQGTGSGYGYTF. The CDR3 DNA reads as TGTGCCAGCAGCTTACAAGGGACAGGGAGCGGGTATGGCTACACCTTC.

The V gene is TRBV20-1, the J gene TRBJ2-3, with 10 bases aligning to TRBD1. CDR1 and CDR2 from the germline V gene are DFQATT and SNEGSKA (reference sequence). The CDR3 has 14 residues. The ends lost 6 bases at V and 5 bases at J; junction bases unmatched: 8. DNA of the CDR3: TGCAGTGCCCGAGTGGGACAGGGGTTAGATACGCAGTATTTT. It yields the protein CSARVGQGLDTQYF.

The chain uses TRBV4-1 and TRBJ1-5; a weak D match, TRBD1 (5 bases). Germline V CDR1 and CDR2: MGHRA, YSYEKL. This CDR3 has 14 amino acids. Trimming removed 3 bases from V and 5 bases from J, with 11 bases in between. The CDR3 sequence is CASSQLRDDQPQHF. As DNA, the CDR3 is TGCGCCAGCAGCCAGTTAAGGGACGATCAGCCCCAGCATTTT.

The rearrangement uses TRBV5-5 and TRBJ1-6; D is perhaps TRBD1 (5 bases). Trimming pared 4 bases from V and 10 bases from J, leaving 15 bases between. The CDR3 extends over 14 amino acids. Per germline, CDR1 SGHKS and CDR2 YYEKEE (reference sequence). This chain's CDR3 is CASSPGTDGSPLHF. The CDR3 region has the DNA TGTGCCAGCAGCCCCGGGACGGACGGGTCACCCCTCCACTTT. The full variable domain, with the rest looked up from reference TRBV5-5 and TRBJ1-6, is DAGVTQSPTHLIKTRGQQVTLRCSPISGHKSVSWYQQVLGQGPQFIFQYYEKEERGRGNFPDRFSARQFPNYSSELNVNALLLGDSALYLCASSPGTDGSPLHFGNGTRLTVT.

A remark on this clonotype: At one end the junction does not follow the germline gene, possibly because of a read error. The chain recombines TRBV25-1 with TRBJ2-3, with D perhaps TRBD1 (5 bases). From germline, CDR1 is MGHDK and CDR2 SYGVNS. The CDR3 consists of 16 residues. The CDR3: CVSSEYKGASTDTQYF. The CDR3 region has the DNA TGTGTCAGCAGTGAATATAAAGGGGCAAGCACAGATACGCAGTATTTT.

The chain employs TRBV7-2 and TRBJ2-3; 10 positions agree with TRBD1. The CDR3 covers 15 residues. Germline CDR1 and CDR2: SGHTA and FQGNSA. V lost 5 bases, J lost 4 bases, and 6 bases stayed unmatched. Here the CDR3 DNA reads TGTGCCAGCAGCCTAGGGACAGGGGCAGCAGATACGCAGTATTTT. Amino acids: CASSLGTGAADTQYF.

The J gene is TRBJ2-1, the V gene TRBV7-8; D might be TRBD2 (6 bases). Between the trimmed V and J ends, which lost 9 bases and 3 bases, there was a span of 12 bases. Looked up from germline, CDR1 is SGHVS and CDR2 is FQNEAQ. The CDR3 is 13 residues long. DNA for the CDR3: TGTGCCAGTCGCCCGCGGGGCTACAATGAGCAGTTCTTC. Its translation is CASRPRGYNEQFF.

This clonotype was seen only a few times. The gene calls are TRBV4-3 and TRBJ2-1; 8 nucleotides agree with TRBD1. The V gene end was trimmed by 0 bases and the J gene end by 3 bases; junction bases not matched to a gene: 4. The CDR3 extends over 16 amino acids. Germline values: CDR1 LGHNA, CDR2 YSLEER. The CDR3 protein is CASSQDAQGVYNEQFF. In DNA, the CDR3 is TGCGCCAGCAGCCAAGATGCACAGGGGGTCTACAATGAGCAGTTCTTC.

This sequence joins TRBV7-2 and TRBJ1-6; TRBD1 agrees at 8 bases. V shed 1 base and J 0 bases; nucleotides not matched to a gene: 5. The V gene's germline CDR1 is SGHTA and CDR2 FQGNSA. There are 18 residues in the CDR3. The CDR3 protein is CASSLEQGGSSYNSPLHF. CDR3 nucleotide sequence: TGTGCCAGCAGCTTAGAACAGGGGGGATCCTCCTATAATTCACCCCTCCACTTT.

This chain links TRBV20-1 with TRBJ2-3; D not resolved. CDR3 size: 13 residues. The germline V and J ends were trimmed by 3 bases and 6 bases, with 13 bases remaining between them. Germline lookup yields CDR1 DFQATT and CDR2 SNEGSKA (reference sequence). CDR3 sequence: CSASSRKVDTQYF. For the CDR3, the DNA is TGCAGTGCTAGTTCTAGGAAAGTGGATACGCAGTATTTT.

This clonotype was seen a handful of times. The chain carries TRBV6-4 and TRBJ2-1; TRBD2 matches 8 bases. The J call could be wrong; TRBJ2-7 is a better fit for the DNA end. The CDR3 is made up of 16 amino acids. The germline gives CDR1 MRHNA, CDR2 SNTAGT. CDR3 region: CASSDSAGDPYNEQYF. CDR3 nucleotide sequence: TGTGCCAGCAGTGACTCAGCGGGGGATCCCTACAATGAGCAGTACTTC.

This clonotype came up a few times. The chain couples TRBV4-3 to TRBJ1-2; D is unresolved. CDR3 length: 16 residues. V was cut by 1 base and J by 1 base, with 13 bases left in between. Germline loops: CDR1 LGHNA, CDR2 YSLEER. The CDR3 DNA follows: TGCGCCAGCAGCCAAGCCCCTCACCGGTTTAACTATGGCTACACCTTC. Translation gives CASSQAPHRFNYGYTF.

This clonotype was seen a few times. The CDR3 DNA is TGTGCCACCAGACCCAGACAGGATCCCACAGATACGCAGTATTTT. Translating gives CATRPRQDPTDTQYF. The rearrangement links TRBV24-1 to TRBJ2-3; a possible D gene is TRBD1 (6 bases). The CDR3 consists of 15 residues. Trimming cost V 7 bases and J 2 bases, with 15 bases left between them. Germline V CDR1 and CDR2: KGHDR, SFDVKD.

The chain couples TRBV29-1 to TRBJ2-5; 8 positions agree with TRBD1. J gave up 5 bases and V 0 bases, and 8 bases lay outside the gene matches. Germline values: CDR1 SQVTM, CDR2 ANQGSEA. CDR3 length equals 15 residues. DNA for the CDR3: TGCAGCGTTGAAGACGGCAGGGGGCTTAGGGAGACCCAGTACTTC. Amino acids: CSVEDGRGLRETQYF. The full variable domain, its missing parts supplied by reference TRBV29-1 and TRBJ2-5, is SAVISQKPSRDICQRGTSLTIQCQVDSQVTMMFWYRQQPGQSLTLIATANQGSEATYESGFVIDKFPISRPNLTFSTLTVSNMSPEDSSIYLCSVEDGRGLRETQYFGPGTRLLVL.

The rearrangement links TRBV6-5 to TRBJ2-3; D is unclear. The CDR3 runs 14 residues. With 8 bases removed from V and 4 bases from J, the gap between germline ends came to 16 bases. CDR1 and CDR2 from the germline V gene are MNHEY and SVGAGI. The CDR3 bases are TGTGCCAGCTATGCGAGGCCTGGGGCAGATACGCAGTATTTT. Its translation: CASYARPGADTQYF.

The chain uses TRBV2 and TRBJ2-5; 7 positions agree with TRBD2. The assigned J gene may be wrong: the sequence end matches TRBJ2-7 better. Germline CDR1 SNHLY, CDR2 FYNNEI. This CDR3 contains 13 residues. CDR3 nucleotide sequence: TGTGCCAGCAGCGGGCAAGCGGGGCGCGAGCAGTACTTC. Its protein is CASSGQAGREQYF.

The gene calls are TRBV10-3 and TRBJ2-5, with 9 bases aligning to TRBD2. This CDR3 is built from 16 residues. CDR1 ENHRY and CDR2 SYGVKD come from the germline V gene. V dropped 3 bases and J dropped 2; count of bases not matched to a gene: 7. The CDR3 bases are TGTGCCATCAGTGATTTAGCGGGGGCCCTTCAAGAGACCCAGTACTTC. Translation: CAISDLAGALQETQYF.

This clonotype was recorded a few times. The chain couples TRBV20-1 to TRBJ2-5; D may match TRBD1 or TRBD2 (5 bases each). CDR3 length equals 11 residues. The ends were cut back, 6 bases at V and 7 bases at J, with 12 bases in the middle. Germline V lookup: CDR1 DFQATT, CDR2 SNEGSKA (reference sequence). CDR3 amino acids: CSAPTRGTQYF. The CDR3 coding sequence is TGCAGTGCACCTACTAGGGGGACCCAGTACTTC.

This clonotype was seen a handful of times. The V gene is TRBV2, the J gene TRBJ2-3; D remains unclear. The V end lost 3 bases, the J end lost 5 bases, and 15 bases lay between the germline ends. CDR1 and CDR2 (germline): SNHLY, FYNNEI. The CDR3 sequence is 15 residues long. CDR3 nucleotides: TGTGCCAGCAGTGAGGACCGCCTCGGTATAGATACGCAGTATTTT. Residues: CASSEDRLGIDTQYF.

This sequence joins TRBV7-2 and TRBJ2-1; D might be TRBD2 (6 bases). This CDR3 has 14 residues. The germline V gene has CDR1 SGHTA and CDR2 FQGNSA. Trimming left V 4 bases short and J 13 bases short, with 20 bases between. This CDR3 reads CASSWGRFRETQFF. CDR3 DNA sequence: TGTGCCAGCAGCTGGGGACGGTTCCGGGAGACCCAGTTCTTC. Full variable domain (remainder filled in from reference TRBV7-2 and TRBJ2-1): GAGVSQSPSNKVTEKGKDVELRCDPISGHTALYWYRQSLGQGLEFLIYFQGNSAPDKSGLPSDRFSAERTGGSVSTLTIQRTQQEDSAVYLCASSWGRFRETQFFGPGTRLTVL.

This chain joins TRBV27 and TRBJ2-7; tentatively, D is TRBD1 (6 bases). Germline values: CDR1 MNHEY, CDR2 SMNVEV (reference sequence). Trimming took 5 bases from V and 6 from J, leaving 20 bases between them. The CDR3 sequence is 15 residues long. CDR3 nucleotide sequence: TGTGCCAGCAGTAACTTACAGGGCTCACCGGGCGAGCAGTACTTC. Protein: CASSNLQGSPGEQYF.